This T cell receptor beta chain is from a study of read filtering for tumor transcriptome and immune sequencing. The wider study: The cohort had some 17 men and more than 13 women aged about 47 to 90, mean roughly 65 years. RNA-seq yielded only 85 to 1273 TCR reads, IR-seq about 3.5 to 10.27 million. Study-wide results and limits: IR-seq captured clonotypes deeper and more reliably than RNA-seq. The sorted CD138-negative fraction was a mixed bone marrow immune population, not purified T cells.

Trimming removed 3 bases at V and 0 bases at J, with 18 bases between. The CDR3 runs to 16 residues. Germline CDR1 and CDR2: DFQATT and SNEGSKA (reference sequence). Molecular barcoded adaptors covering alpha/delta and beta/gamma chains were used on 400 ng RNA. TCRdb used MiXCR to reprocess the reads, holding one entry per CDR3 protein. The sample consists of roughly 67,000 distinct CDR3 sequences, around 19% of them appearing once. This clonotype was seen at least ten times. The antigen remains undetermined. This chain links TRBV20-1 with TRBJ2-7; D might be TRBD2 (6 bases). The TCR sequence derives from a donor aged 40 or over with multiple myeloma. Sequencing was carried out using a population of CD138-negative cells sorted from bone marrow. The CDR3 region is CSAREGLRRDSYEQYF. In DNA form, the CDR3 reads TGCAGTGCTAGGGAAGGGCTGAGGAGGGACTCCTACGAGCAGTACTTC.